Below are 21 T cell receptor beta chains sequenced from a single sample in a study of T cells in tuberculosis. Profiled with immunoSEQ multiplex PCR; TCRdb holds only in-frame clones, not every one. The table has some 31,000 clones, 86% seen once. This sample's time point: new active TB diagnosis, blood taken before or within 7 days of starting treatment. Sequencing used PBMCs, obtained at tuberculosis diagnosis. The source is an adult with tuberculosis.

The J gene is TRBJ2-2, the V gene TRBV6-5; D gene unclear. Trimming shortened V by 3 bases and J by 2 bases, and 13 bases separated the two germline ends. The germline V gene has CDR1 MNHEY and CDR2 SVGAGI. The CDR3 length is 16 residues. CDR3 loop: CASSYFYQDNTGELFF. CDR3 nucleotide sequence: TGTGCCAGCAGTTATTTTTACCAGGATAACACCGGGGAGCTGTTTTTT.

The rearrangement links TRBV2 to TRBJ2-7; 10 bases are shared with TRBD2. Germline-derived CDR1 and CDR2 are SNHLY and FYNNEI. The CDR3 covers 15 residues. Trimming took 4 bases from V and 4 from J; bases not matched to a gene: 7. DNA of the CDR3: TGTGCCAGCAGTGCGAGCGGGGGGGCGTCTTACGAGCAGTACTTC. Translated, it gives CASSASGGASYEQYF.

The chain uses TRBV30 and TRBJ1-5; 12 bases agree with TRBD1. There are 13 residues in the CDR3. Germline V gene lookup returns CDR1 GTSNPN and CDR2 SVGIG (reference sequence). V gave up 8 bases and J gave up 4 bases; unmatched junction bases: 3. CDR3 coding DNA: TGTGCCGTGGGACAGGGGGCGAATCAGCCCCAGCATTTT. Its protein product is CAVGQGANQPQHF.

This clone has only one observation. V gene TRBV2 combines with J gene TRBJ1-2; D not resolved. V was clipped by 7 bases and J by 6 bases, with 15 bases between them. Looked up from germline, CDR1 is SNHLY and CDR2 is FYNNEI. The CDR3 is made up of 13 amino acids. CDR3 sequence: CASTGPGVDGYTF. CDR3 nucleotides: TGTGCCAGCACCGGTCCCGGAGTGGATGGCTACACCTTC.

This chain links TRBV4-1 with TRBJ2-5; possible D gene TRBD2, 7 bases. Germline V lookup: CDR1 MGHRA, CDR2 YSYEKL. The CDR3 covers 14 residues. V dropped 6 bases and J dropped 2 bases, with 13 bases sitting between them. The CDR3 loop is CASSRGGPQETQYF. In DNA form, the CDR3 reads TGCGCCAGCAGTCGCGGGGGCCCACAAGAGACCCAGTACTTC.

The count of this clone is one. V is TRBV4-1 and J is TRBJ1-2, with D maybe TRBD1 (6 bases). V lost 1 base and J 1 base, leaving 13 bases between the germline ends. The CDR3 sequence is 16 residues long. The germline CDR1 and CDR2 sequences are MGHRA and YSYEKL. The CDR3: CASSQGSGGNNYGYTF. In DNA form, the CDR3 reads TGCGCCAGCAGCCAAGGTTCGGGGGGCAATAACTATGGCTACACCTTC.

The V gene is TRBV5-1, the J gene TRBJ2-1; 7 bases match TRBD2. The CDR3 covers 14 residues. Germline lookup yields CDR1 SGHRS and CDR2 YFSETQ. The junction had 2 bases not matched to a gene; V was cut back by 4 bases and J by 1 base. Written as DNA, the CDR3 is TGCGCCAGCAGCCCGCGGGGGTCCTACAATGAGCAGTTCTTC. Its protein product is CASSPRGSYNEQFF.

This rearrangement joins TRBV7-9 to TRBJ2-5; 13 positions match TRBD2. The CDR3 extends over 18 amino acids. V lost 4 bases and J lost 2; bases outside the gene matches: 10. Germline CDR1 reads SEHNR; CDR2 reads FQNEAQ (reference sequence). CDR3 nucleotide sequence: TGTGCCAGCAGCTCCGGACTAGCGGGAGTAGGGCGACAAGAGACCCAGTACTTC. This codes for CASSSGLAGVGRQETQYF.

The V gene is TRBV5-4, the J gene TRBJ2-7, with a tentative D call TRBD2 (6 bases). The CDR3 has 14 amino acids. V shed 2 bases and J shed 0 bases, with 9 bases lying between them. CDR1 is SGHNT and CDR2 is YYREEE in the germline V gene (reference sequence). In DNA, the CDR3 is TGTGCCAGCAGCTTTTCGGGGGACTCCTACGAGCAGTACTTC. It specifies CASSFSGDSYEQYF.

V and J are TRBV7-9 and TRBJ2-7; 7 nucleotides match TRBD1. V trimming: 1 base; J trimming: 6 bases; junction bases outside the gene matches: 6. This CDR3 region has 14 residues. Germline CDR1 is SEHNR and CDR2 is FQNEAQ (reference sequence). The chain's CDR3 is CASSLGNRGGEQYF. The CDR3 nucleotides are TGTGCCAGCAGCTTAGGGAACAGGGGTGGCGAGCAGTACTTC. The full variable domain, with the rest looked up from reference TRBV7-9 and TRBJ2-7, is DTGVSQNPRHKITKRGQNVTFRCDPISEHNRLYWYRQTLGQGPEFLTYFQNEAQLEKSRLLSDRFSAERPKGSFSTLEIQRTEQGDSAMYLCASSLGNRGGEQYFGPGTRLTVT.

The rearrangement joins TRBV7-2 to TRBJ1-2, with TRBD1 identical over 7 bases. The ends lost 5 bases at V and 2 bases at J; junction bases unmatched: 8. CDR1 is SGHTA and CDR2 is FQGNSA in the germline V gene. CDR3 length: 15 amino acids. This CDR3 reads CASSARQGVNYGYTF. Here the CDR3 DNA reads TGTGCCAGCAGCGCTCGACAGGGAGTAAACTATGGCTACACCTTC.

The chain combines TRBV7-9 with TRBJ2-3; D is possibly TRBD1 (6 bases). CDR3 size: 13 residues. In germline, CDR1 is SEHNR, CDR2 FQNEAQ (reference sequence). Trimming removed 5 bases at V and 2 bases at J, with 8 bases between. For the CDR3, the DNA is TGTGCCAGCAGCACAGGGATCACAGATACGCAGTATTTT. Amino acids: CASSTGITDTQYF.

This chain uses TRBV18 with TRBJ1-6; D is ambiguous. The V end was cut by 6 bases, the J end by 0 bases, with 15 bases between. The germline V gene has CDR1 KGHSH and CDR2 LQKENI. This CDR3 comprises 17 residues. CDR3: CASSPLERSSYNSPLHF. CDR3 DNA: TGTGCCAGCTCCCCCCTTGAAAGGAGCTCCTATAATTCACCCCTCCACTTT.

This chain connects TRBV5-1 to TRBJ1-2, with 7 bases identical to TRBD1. The CDR3 is 17 amino acids. V was clipped by 0 bases and J by 3 bases; unmatched bases: 11. The V gene's germline CDR1 is SGHRS and CDR2 YFSETQ. The CDR3 sequence: CASSLEAGGSYDYGYTF. For the CDR3, the DNA is TGCGCCAGCAGCTTGGAGGCAGGGGGGTCCTACGACTATGGCTACACCTTC. The complete variable domain, with remaining parts taken from reference TRBV5-1 and TRBJ1-2, reads KAGVTQTPRYLIKTRGQQVTLSCSPISGHRSVSWYQQTPGQGLQFLFEYFSETQRNKGNFPGRFSGRQFSNSRSEMNVSTLELGDSALYLCASSLEAGGSYDYGYTFGSGTRLTVV.

The rearrangement links TRBV5-1 to TRBJ2-5, with D unclear. The CDR3 length is 13 residues. Germline V gives CDR1 SGHRS, CDR2 YFSETQ. V was pared by 0 bases and J by 3 bases, with 6 bases between. The DNA for the CDR3 is TGCGCCAGCAGCTTGGCCCCAGAAGAGACCCAGTACTTC. Its protein is CASSLAPEETQYF.

This sequence joins TRBV4-1 and TRBJ1-3, with D perhaps matching TRBD1 (5 bases). V lost 0 bases to trimming and J lost 2 bases, with 17 bases between them. The CDR3 sequence is 18 residues long. Germline CDR1 and CDR2: MGHRA and YSYEKL. CDR3: CASSQEVRQGKAGNTIYF. The CDR3 nucleotides are TGCGCCAGCAGCCAAGAGGTACGTCAGGGAAAGGCTGGAAACACCATATATTTT.

The chain has TRBV27 and TRBJ1-2, with 7 positions matching TRBD1. The CDR3 is made up of 13 amino acids. CDR1 is MNHEY, CDR2 SMNVEV, per germline (reference sequence). Unmatched junction bases numbered 5, after V lost 3 bases and J lost 7 bases. CDR3 coding DNA: TGTGCCAGCAGTTTTAGTCGGACAGGTGGCTACACCTTC. Protein sequence: CASSFSRTGGYTF.

This chain links TRBV7-9 with TRBJ1-3, with unresolved D. CDR1 and CDR2 (germline): SEHNR, FQNEAQ (reference sequence). The CDR3 totals 14 residues. V shed 6 bases and J shed 0 bases, with 9 bases lying between them. The DNA of the CDR3 is TGTGCCAGCAGTGGGAGGAACTCTGGAAACACCATATATTTT. It specifies CASSGRNSGNTIYF.

This sequence joins TRBV4-1 and TRBJ1-1; D is possibly TRBD1 (6 bases). V was shortened by 4 bases and J by 1 base, with 13 bases between the two germline ends. This CDR3 comprises 15 residues. The germline V gene encodes CDR1 MGHRA and CDR2 YSYEKL. The CDR3 DNA is TGCGCCAGCAGCCCTTACGGGACATCGAACACTGAAGCTTTCTTT. This translates into CASSPYGTSNTEAFF.

The J gene is TRBJ2-1, the V gene TRBV27; D is uncertain. The CDR3 spans 14 residues. Trimming removed 1 base at V and 4 bases at J, with 8 bases between. The germline gives CDR1 MNHEY, CDR2 SMNVEV (reference sequence). CDR3 in DNA: TGTGCCAGCAGTTTATGGTCTAAATACAATGAGCAGTTCTTC. It encodes CASSLWSKYNEQFF.

This clone was counted once. V gene TRBV14 combines with J gene TRBJ1-1; the D is unclear. Trimming shortened V by 2 bases and J by 4 bases, and 8 bases separated the two germline ends. The CDR3 has 13 amino acids. Germline-derived CDR1 and CDR2 are SGHDN and FVKESK. For the CDR3, the DNA is TGTGCCAGCAGCCAACAGTTAGCCACTGAAGCTTTCTTT. Its protein is CASSQQLATEAFF. The complete variable domain, with remaining parts taken from reference TRBV14 and TRBJ1-1, reads EAGVTQFPSHSVIEKGQTVTLRCDPISGHDNLYWYRRVMGKEIKFLLHFVKESKQDESGMPNNRFLAERTGGTYSTLKVQPAELEDSGVYFCASSQQLATEAFFGQGTRLTVV.